This T cell receptor beta chain was sequenced in a study of shared clonotypes between healthy human individuals. The wider study: Each donor had three CD4 naive, three CD4 memory, two CD8 naive and one CD8 memory plate.

Of note for this clone: The target antigen is unknown.

Study observations and caveats: Some clonotypes were shared by all four sorted-subset donors, while others were not shared. The non-shared ones had lower generation probabilities than the shared ones.

Naive CD8 cells were CD45RO-negative, positively selected for CCR7, excluding terminally differentiated effector memory CD45RA+ cells. Adult Caucasians living in Nashville, Tennessee made up all of the donors. The table came from immunoSEQ multiplex PCR; TCRdb's copy has only in-frame clones and leaves some out. Among around 2.1 million clones listed, approximately 94% were seen once. Germline lookup yields CDR1 SGHRS and CDR2 YFSETQ. This CDR3 comprises 17 residues. J was trimmed by 3 bases and V by 4 bases; bases with no gene match: 14. The gene calls are TRBV5-1 and TRBJ2-7, with 9 bases lining up with TRBD1. The specimen was naive CD8+ T cells from PBMCs. The sequence derives from a man aged 18 to 29 in good health. Some clones in this sample may be carry-over from other donors' samples. In DNA form, the CDR3 reads TGCGCCAGCAGCCTAACGACATACAGGGGGCGCGACTACGAGCAGTACTTC. It codes for CASSLTTYRGRDYEQYF.